The 10 T cell receptor beta chains presented below share a single source sample, sequenced in a study of T cells in women clearing cervical HPV infection. Method: immunoSEQ multiplex PCR; TCRdb's copy keeps in-frame clones and lacks some. In all, the sample yields approximately 18,000 clones. Sequencing was carried out using blood buffy coat. The receptors derive from a woman aged 18 to 69 with a cervical HPV16 infection that either progressed to CIN3+ or cleared (not recorded which).

As regards this clone: The read terminates 3 residues before the CDR3 end, so the remaining end is supplied by the germline J gene. The V gene is TRBV5-1, the J gene TRBJ1-1; 12 bases line up with TRBD1. The CDR3 sequence is 16 residues long. V lost 1 base, J lost 6 bases, and 7 bases stayed unmatched. CDR1 and CDR2 (germline): SGHRS, YFSETQ. CDR3 bases read: TGCGCCAGCAGCTTGCTGGGACAGGGGGCTGGTGCTGAA. This translates into CASSLLGQGAGAE. The whole CDR3 reads CASSLLGQGAGAEAFF.

For this clone: The read comes to an end 3 residues before the CDR3 does, leaving the germline J gene to fill in the end. The J gene is TRBJ2-3, the V gene TRBV7-6; 10 bases agree with TRBD2. Germline CDR1 and CDR2: SGHVS and FNYEAQ. CDR3 length: 17 residues. This CDR3 reads CASSNRIAGGLQETQYF. CDR3 DNA, as far as it was read: TGTGCCAGCAGCAACCGGATAGCGGGGGGCCTCCAAGAGACG.

With respect to this clone: Sequence at one end of the junction differs from germline and may be a read error. The missing CDR3 end, 3 residues past where the read stops, is filled in from the germline J gene. This sequence joins TRBV6-2 or TRBV6-3 and TRBJ2-3; weak D call: TRBD2 (5 bases). Germline V gene data show CDR1 as MNHEY and CDR2 as SVGEGT. The CDR3 is 17 residues long. The covered CDR3 bases are TGTGTCAGCAGTCATTTTTTCCTACGAGGGAGCACAGATACG. Amino acids: CVSSHFFLRGSTDT. The entire CDR3 reads CVSSHFFLRGSTDTQYF.

Remarks on this clone: Read coverage stops 3 residues before the CDR3 terminus; the germline J gene supplies the remainder. The chain recombines TRBV29-1 with TRBJ2-7, with 7 bases identical to TRBD2. The CDR3 has 15 amino acids. V trimming: 3 bases; J trimming: 1 base; junction bases outside the gene matches: 9. Germline V gene lookup returns CDR1 SQVTM and CDR2 ANQGSEA. The sequenced CDR3 bases are TGCAGCGTTGACGCCGGGCTAGCGGATTCCTACGAG. This translates into CSVDAGLADSYE. The CDR3, in full, reads CSVDAGLADSYEQYF.

Points on this clone: Read data end 3 residues before the CDR3 end; the end is taken from the germline J gene. V is TRBV9 and J is TRBJ1-4, with 8 bases identical to TRBD1. This CDR3 has 15 amino acids. V lost 4 bases and J lost 2; bases outside the gene matches: 4. Per the germline V gene, CDR1 is SGDLS and CDR2 is YYNGEE. CDR3 region: CASSPRGRTNEKLFF. The CDR3 DNA, read in part, is TGTGCCAGCAGCCCCAGGGGGCGCACTAATGAAAAA.

Notes on this clone: The read terminates 3 residues before the CDR3 end, so the remaining end is supplied by the germline J gene. This chain joins TRBV19 and TRBJ1-2; possibly TRBD1 for D (6 bases). From germline, CDR1 is LNHDA and CDR2 SQIVND (reference sequence). The CDR3 runs 16 residues. The sequenced part of the CDR3 DNA is TGTGCCAGTAGTATAACAGGGACCCTAGCCAAAAACATC. Residues: CASSITGTLAKNI. The whole CDR3 protein reads CASSITGTLAKNIYTF.

Notes on this clone: Read coverage stops 3 residues before the CDR3 terminus; the germline J gene supplies the remainder. The rearrangement links TRBV7-2 to TRBJ2-7; 7 bases agree with TRBD2. Trimming cost V 3 bases and J 1 base; bases outside gene matches: 6. The CDR3 contains 15 residues. CDR1 and CDR2 (germline): SGHTA, FQGNSA. The CDR3 spells CASSFEGGGSYEQYF. The CDR3 bases that were read are TGTGCCAGCAGCTTTGAGGGCGGGGGATCCTACGAG. The full variable domain, completed using reference TRBV7-2 and TRBJ2-7, is GAGVSQSPSNKVTEKGKDVELRCDPISGHTALYWYRQSLGQGLEFLIYFQGNSAPDKSGLPSDRFSAERTGGSVSTLTIQRTQQEDSAVYLCASSFEGGGSYEQYFGPGTRLTVT.

The CDR3 bases that were read are TGTGCCAGTAGTATAGGGACAGGGTCAGAAGTCCTCTCTGGAAACACC. Amino acids: CASSIGTGSEVLSGNT. Given in full, the CDR3 is CASSIGTGSEVLSGNTIYF. The chain couples TRBV19 to TRBJ1-3; 8 bases are a match to TRBD1. The CDR3 is cut off 3 residues early in the read; its end comes from the germline J gene. The CDR3 extends over 19 amino acids. Germline V gives CDR1 LNHDA, CDR2 SQIVND (reference sequence). The junction had 11 bases not matched to a gene; V was cut back by 1 base and J by 0 bases.

In regard to this clone: The CDR3 extends 3 residues past the end of the read, so its final part is completed from the germline J gene. The rearrangement uses TRBV7-2 and TRBJ1-2; TRBD1 might be the D (6 bases). Germline loops: CDR1 SGHTA, CDR2 FQGNSA. The CDR3 spans 12 residues. CDR3 sequence: CASSSTGFDYTF. The part of the CDR3 DNA that was read is TGTGCCAGCAGCTCAACAGGGTTCGAC.

To note about this clone: The read is 3 residues too short to cover the CDR3 end, so that end is filled in from the germline J gene. This chain joins TRBV7-9 and TRBJ1-1, with D possibly being TRBD1 (5 bases). This CDR3 contains 14 residues. Germline-derived CDR1 and CDR2 are SEHNR and FQNEAQ (reference sequence). Trimming pared 8 bases from V and 4 bases from J, leaving 17 bases between. The part of the CDR3 DNA that was read is TGTGCCAGCCACTCGAGGGGAGCAATCACTGAA. Amino acids: CASHSRGAITE. The CDR3 in its entirety is CASHSRGAITEAFF. Based on the CDR3 plus reference TRBV7-9 and TRBJ1-1, the full variable domain is DTGVSQNPRHKITKRGQNVTFRCDPISEHNRLYWYRQTLGQGPEFLTYFQNEAQLEKSRLLSDRFSAERPKGSFSTLEIQRTEQGDSAMYLCASHSRGAITEAFFGQGTRLTVV.